Given below is one TCR beta chain in context. The antigen it binds to is not known. Per-base quality was not reported, and no clone a single base away is much larger than it. The source of the sample is a study of cytomegalovirus exposure and HLA in healthy donors (dated by TCRdb to 2016 to 2017). Describing the broader study: An earlier analysis of several hundred of the donors reported about 290 Gb of sequence data and some 120 million unique TCR beta sequences from about 179 million T cells. In addition to the first cohort of approximately 670 subjects, a separate validation cohort of over 90 different subjects was used. Rather than drawing on any new phenotypic data, the later analysis identified candidate immune exposures from TCR beta sequences and the way those sequences occurred across donors. In a later genetic analysis, genome-wide SNP genotypes for about three fifths of the roughly 670 donors were used, and that subset was treated as a discovery cohort. A later analysis re-examined previously published TCR beta repertoires from roughly 720 donors and added high-resolution HLA genotyping to investigate patterns of TCR occurrence. The study used immunosequencing to profile the T cell repertoires of several hundred subjects and linked those repertoires to cytomegalovirus serostatus. An early release that covered approximately 600 HLA-typed donors contained around 300 gigabases of sequencing data and tens of millions of unique TCR sequences. The aim of the study was to test whether cataloging public T cell receptors could identify signatures of past pathogen exposure. All discovery cohort repertoires had been generated on a single sequencing platform. Alongside the repertoire data, information on donor age, sex, ethnicity and CMV serostatus was compiled. Among over 350 genotyped donors of the cohort, an average of around 240,000 unique TCR beta nucleotide sequences were sequenced per donor, about a sixth of them non-productive. The study combined high-throughput TCR immunosequencing, statistical association of individual TCRs with disease status, and machine learning to predict cytomegalovirus infection status. Typing coverage differed by locus: A, B, C, DRB1 and DQB1 were typed in roughly 620-640 donors, DQA1 in around 500, DPA1 in 600 to 610, and DPB1 in around 440. HLA typing covered class I and class II loci at four-digit resolution. Of the 398 genotyped donors, about 80% fell in the genetic ancestry cluster associated with self-reported Caucasian donors. Four to six DR-DQ haplotypes were handled as single units for association and clustering, since linkage in the cohort was strong. To decide whether each TCR beta V gene segment behaved as functional or pseudogenic, an earlier analysis of fewer than 750 of the donors relied on high-throughput TCR beta sequencing. Points the paper makes about the study in general: A later analysis found that HLA-associated TCR beta chains were more clonally expanded and had lower generation probabilities than equally common non-associated chains. A further reported finding was that TCR beta sequences accurately predicted the HLA-A and HLA-B alleles for most subjects in the first cohort. In a later analysis, over 15,000 TCR beta sequences were associated with specific HLA alleles at a false discovery rate of 0.05. A total of about 180 TCR beta chains were listed by the study as associated with cytomegalovirus. Because some donors lacked HLA typing at each locus, the association tests relied only on the typed subset. In a later analysis, several top co-occurrence clusters were reported to appear linked to parvovirus B19, influenza, CMV and Epstein-Barr virus. An earlier analysis of several hundred of the donors showed that most TCR beta V segments appeared in productive rearrangements either about 87% or about 30% of the time, which broadly matched IMGT annotations. The classifier was reported to diagnose cytomegalovirus status with high specificity and sensitivity in both the original cohort and the validation cohort. A cluster of highly shared sequence variants was judged likely to be a technical artifact of the sequencing pipeline. Roughly 15 rarely observed V segments, including chromosome 9 orphons, were excluded from the earlier analysis of just under 600 of the donors because counts were too low. The presence/absence analyses assumed that sequencing depth was roughly uniform across donors, and that assumption may not be true. Some IMGT-functional V segments, including TRBV6-2 and TRBV6-3, could not be told apart with the 87-base-pair reads, so those segments were excluded. According to a later analysis, TCR association rates differed among HLA loci, with DRB1 alleles showing the most associated TCRs and HLA-C alleles showing the fewest. In a later genetic analysis, fewer N-insertions in productive TCRs were reported among donors in an Asian-associated ancestry cluster than the roughly 700-donor mean. According to a later analysis, most CMV-associated TCR beta chains appeared to be HLA-restricted, and the HLA associations seemed to be driven largely by CMV exposure. Correlated functional status among segregating V segments might be attributable to linkage disequilibrium, but an unknown experimental factor could not be ruled out. The cohort was sequenced for TCR beta chains only, and without alpha or paired-chain data the features that could be detected were limited. The authors suggested that the approach could potentially be extended to other disease states and immunological phenotypes. In a later genetic analysis, a missense DCLRE1C variant was associated with V-gene and J-gene trimming of TCR beta chains, and the association was replicated in an independent cohort. CMV serostatus was the only immune exposure information available for the cohort. Strong co-occurrence of HLA alleles, especially DR and DQ, made assigning TCR associations to individual alleles difficult. Most TCR sequences were seen in very few donors, while some public TCRs were found in many individuals. In vitro tests confirmed that a few of the cytomegalovirus-associated TCR beta chains recognize cytomegalovirus antigens.

V is pared back by 0 bases and J by 0 bases, with 12 bases lying between the germline termini. CDR1 and CDR2, looked up from the germline V gene, are SGDLS and YYNGEE. The CDR3 goes from the cysteine to the phenylalanine over 16 residues. Only CDR3 DNA remains: 48 bases, in frame from the first base. The cohort comprised around 700 healthy bone marrow donors. Cohort members were all nominally healthy when sampled, although unrecorded immune exposures were likely present. The donor tested CMV seronegative and was one of the 352 seronegative cohort members. A peripheral blood sample was collected from each donor, and TCR beta sequencing was performed on peripheral blood mononuclear cells. Genomic DNA extraction from the blood cell samples was performed with the Qiagen DNeasy Blood Extraction Kit. Libraries were made using the immunoSEQ multiplex PCR assay. For the multiplex PCR, a mixture combining 60 forward primers for TCR Vbeta segments and 13 reverse primers for TCR Jbeta segments was used. The CDR3 region of rearranged TCR beta genes was amplified from genomic DNA by a multiplex PCR assay. The Illumina HiSeq System was used to sequence the amplified TCR beta libraries as 87-base-pair reads. The published analysis was carried out like this. A later analysis counted about 80 million unique TCR beta chains across the 650 to 700 repertoires, and roughly 10 million of these chains were shared by at least two donors. A nearest-neighbor algorithm error-corrected the raw reads and collapsed the reads into unique sequences, merging closely related sequences to remove PCR and sequencing errors. Alignment of CDR3 sequences to IMGT reference sequences was used to assign V, D and J gene segments. For a sequence to be retained, a match of at least six nucleotides to both a V gene segment and a J gene segment was required. Rearrangements were classified as productive when the CDR3 lacked stop codons and remained in frame with V and J, and all other rearrangements were classified as non-productive. Following IMGT convention, CDR3 was defined as the stretch from the second conserved V-encoded cysteine up to the conserved J-encoded phenylalanine. In an earlier analysis of around 600 of the donors, sequences lacking an unambiguous match to a single V gene segment were excluded. In an earlier analysis of 587 of the donors, V segments were called functional above 56.7% productive rearrangements and were called segregating when the between-donor standard deviation exceeded 5%. To diagnose cytomegalovirus status from the catalog of TCR beta chain sequences, a statistical classification framework was built. In a later analysis, TCR nucleotide sequences were compared against IMGT/GENE-DB human TR gene sequences so that V and J genes could be assigned. A later analysis assigned CDR3 sequences and most-parsimonious VDJ recombination scenarios with the TCRdist pipeline. In a later analysis, every TCR beta chain was defined by the combination of its CDR3 amino acid sequence and its V-gene family, and reads without a unique V-gene family were dropped. A later analysis removed roughly 590 highly shared, low-generation-probability nucleotide sequences to deal with suspected cross-contamination and a sequencing artifact. In a later analysis, a clonal expansion index for each public chain was calculated from normalized within-repertoire ranks of inferred template counts. In a later analysis, generation probabilities were computed using a VDJ recombination model fitted to out-of-frame rearrangements, and the results were checked against IGoR. In a later analysis, hypergeometric tests were used to score TCR-TCR, TCR-HLA and TCR-CMV co-occurrence, with a repertoire-size bias correction applied to TCR pairs. In a later analysis, false discovery rates were estimated by permuting HLA or CMV assignments 20 times. In a later analysis, co-occurring TCRs were grouped using DBSCAN, and TCRdist sequence similarity was added for clustering within HLA-allele-positive subsets. Co-occurrence clustering excluded repertoires with fewer than 30,000 or more than 120,000 public chains, plus five with anomalous nucleotide sharing. TCRdb carries this immuneACCESS record with in-frame sequences only. Its versions omit some clonotypes, under half of them owing to an unresolved V gene in the studies checked, with the rest unexplained. D and trimming were read from the DNA, whereas the V and J calls and clone size are those reported in that table. This sample lists fewer than 100,000 clones; around 77% were detected once. Over 6% of the sample belongs to the ten largest clones.

In this chain, TRBV9 is recombined with TRBJ1-1; TRBD1 is possibly the D segment (5 matching bases). The sample comprised PBMCs. The clonotype was recovered from a female donor in good health and CMV-seronegative. In nucleotide form, the sequence is TGTGCCAGCAGCGTAGGGGCACGGGGGTTGAACACTGAAGCTTTCTTT. Its protein reads: CASSVGARGLNTEAFF.